Below, 5 T cell receptor beta chains from the same sample are listed, as sequenced in a study of blood T cell repertoires in COVID-19. Measured with immunoSEQ multiplex PCR; TCRdb has only the in-frame clones, and not every one. The sample contains roughly 320,000 clones, 70% to 90% of which appear only once. Sequenced: peripheral blood. The receptor source for this set is a human donor in a cohort sampled during active COVID-19.

The chain uses TRBV19 and TRBJ2-7; TRBD1 matches 12 bases. V was pared by 1 base and J by 0 bases, with 7 bases of the junction left unmatched. This CDR3 has 18 residues. CDR1 LNHDA and CDR2 SQIVND come from the germline V gene (reference sequence). The CDR3 bases are TGTGCCAGTAGTATAGCCCGGGACAGGGGGCGAGCCTCCTACGAGCAGTACTTC. Translating it yields CASSIARDRGRASYEQYF.

In nucleotides, the CDR3 is TGTGCCAGCAGCTATGGGACTAAGGCCTATGGCTACACCTTC. This sequence encodes CASSYGTKAYGYTF. The chain carries TRBV7-9 and TRBJ1-2; a possible D gene is TRBD1 (5 bases). The CDR3 totals 14 residues. In germline, CDR1 is SEHNR, CDR2 FQNEAQ (reference sequence). V was trimmed by 4 bases and J by 4 bases, leaving 13 bases between them.

The chain joins TRBV15 to TRBJ2-2; 8 bases agree with TRBD2. The junction had 11 bases not matched to a gene; V was cut back by 4 bases and J by 7 bases. Germline V gives CDR1 LNHNV, CDR2 YYDKDF (reference sequence). The CDR3 has 16 amino acids. The CDR3 nucleotides are TGTGCCACCAGCACACCAAGGCGGGGGGAAATCGGGGAGCTGTTTTTT. Its protein product is CATSTPRRGEIGELFF. Together with reference TRBV15 and TRBJ2-2, the CDR3 gives the full variable domain: DAMVIQNPRYQVTQFGKPVTLSCSQTLNHNVMYWYQQKSSQAPKLLFHYYDKDFNNEADTPDNFQSRRPNTSFCFLDIRSPGLGDTAMYLCATSTPRRGEIGELFFGEGSRLTVL.

This sequence joins TRBV27 and TRBJ2-1, with D possibly matching TRBD2 (5 bases). Trimming shortened V by 0 bases and J by 1 base, and 10 bases separated the two germline ends. The CDR3 is made up of 16 amino acids. Germline values: CDR1 MNHEY, CDR2 SMNVEV (reference sequence). CDR3 residues: CASSLSYSGSYNEQFF. As DNA, the CDR3 is TGTGCCAGCAGTTTATCGTACAGCGGTTCCTACAATGAGCAGTTCTTC.

The chain joins TRBV5-1 to TRBJ1-1; D uncertain. This CDR3 comprises 12 residues. V lost 2 bases and J lost 7, with 9 bases in between. Germline lookup yields CDR1 SGHRS and CDR2 YFSETQ. This chain's CDR3 is CASSLMPGEAFF. The CDR3, as DNA: TGCGCCAGCAGCTTAATGCCAGGTGAAGCTTTCTTT.